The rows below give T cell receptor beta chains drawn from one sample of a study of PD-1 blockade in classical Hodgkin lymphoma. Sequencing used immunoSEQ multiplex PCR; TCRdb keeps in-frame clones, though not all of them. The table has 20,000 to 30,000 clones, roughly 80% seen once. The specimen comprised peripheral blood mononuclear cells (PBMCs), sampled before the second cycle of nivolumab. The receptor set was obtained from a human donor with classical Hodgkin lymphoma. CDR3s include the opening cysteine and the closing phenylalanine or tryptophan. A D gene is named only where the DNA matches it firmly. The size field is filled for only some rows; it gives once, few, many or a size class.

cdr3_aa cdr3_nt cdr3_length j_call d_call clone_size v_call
CASSQGPGQVNTEAFF TGTGCCAGCAGCCAAGGCCCGGGACAGGTGAACACTGAAGCTTTCTTT 16 TRBJ1-1 TRBD1 NA TRBV4-2
CASSLIDTQYF TGTGCCAGCAGCTTAATAGATACGCAGTATTTT 11 TRBJ2-3 NA NA TRBV7-8
CASSLSRDGGRTDTQYF TGTGCCAGCAGTCTGTCGAGGGACGGGGGCCGCACAGATACGCAGTATTTT 17 TRBJ2-3 NA NA TRBV9
CASSLGSGVSEAFF TGTGCCAGCAGCTTAGGGTCGGGCGTTTCTGAAGCTTTCTTT 14 TRBJ1-1 NA NA TRBV11-2
CASSLGGSPLEQFF TGTGCCAGCAGCTTAGGTGGTAGCCCTCTAGAGCAGTTCTTC 14 TRBJ2-1 NA NA TRBV7-2
CASSTAGGSQPQHF TGTGCCAGCAGTACGGCCGGAGGAAGTCAGCCCCAGCATTTT 14 TRBJ1-5 NA NA TRBV2
CASSFGDGETQYF TGTGCCAGCAGCTTTGGGGATGGAGAGACCCAGTACTTC 13 TRBJ2-5 NA NA TRBV7-2
CASGLVIGMRAGAFYKPQETQYF TGTGCTAGTGGTTTGGTAATAGGGATGCGAGCGGGGGCTTTCTATAAACCCCAAGAGACCCAGTACTTC 23 TRBJ2-5 TRBD2 NA TRBV12-5
CAITGTSGTGELFF TGTGCCATCACCGGGACTAGCGGGACCGGGGAGCTGTTTTTT 14 TRBJ2-2 TRBD2 NA TRBV10-3
CASSPTGNYGYTF TGTGCCAGCAGCCCGACAGGGAACTATGGCTACACCTTC 13 TRBJ1-2 TRBD1 NA TRBV6-5
CSALDSETQYF TGCAGTGCTTTGGACAGTGAGACCCAGTACTTC 11 TRBJ2-5 NA NA TRBV20-1
CASSVVGAGDTQYF TGTGCCAGCAGCGTTGTAGGGGCAGGAGATACGCAGTATTTT 14 TRBJ2-3 NA NA TRBV9
CASSPGTGLYGYTF TGCGCCAGCAGTCCCGGGACAGGGCTCTATGGCTACACCTTC 14 TRBJ1-2 TRBD1 NA TRBV10-1
CASSLRDRGSQTQYF TGTGCCAGCAGCCTCCGGGACAGGGGGTCTCAGACCCAGTACTTC 15 TRBJ2-5 TRBD1 NA TRBV9
CASSLEVFGSYNEQFF TGTGCCAGCAGCTTAGAAGTGTTTGGCTCCTACAATGAGCAGTTCTTC 16 TRBJ2-1 NA NA TRBV7-9
CASSWTGTGNTIYF TGTGCCAGCAGCTGGACAGGGACTGGAAACACCATATATTTT 14 TRBJ1-3 TRBD1 NA TRBV7-2
CASSFSLSRDNEQFF TGTGCCAGCAGTTTCTCATTGAGCCGGGACAATGAGCAGTTCTTC 15 TRBJ2-1 NA NA TRBV28
CASRDRSGAYNEQFF TGTGCCAGCAGGGACCGGTCAGGGGCCTACAATGAGCAGTTCTTC 15 TRBJ2-1 NA NA TRBV6-1
CARRGTGLGNEQFF TGTGCCAGGAGAGGGACAGGGTTGGGCAATGAGCAGTTCTTC 14 TRBJ2-1 NA NA TRBV21-1
CASSHAGFTDTQYF TGCGCCAGCAGCCATGCAGGATTCACAGATACGCAGTATTTT 14 TRBJ2-3 NA NA TRBV4-3
CSVVGAEDRDTVTGNTIYF TGCAGCGTTGTAGGTGCTGAGGACCGGGATACAGTAACTGGAAACACCATATATTTT 19 TRBJ1-3 NA NA TRBV29-1
CASSRGLSGNTIYF TGTGCCAGCAGCAGGGGACTCTCTGGAAACACCATATATTTT 14 TRBJ1-3 NA NA TRBV6-5
CASSLVQGAYEQYF TGCGCCAGCAGCTTGGTACAGGGGGCCTACGAGCAGTACTTC 14 TRBJ2-7 TRBD1 NA TRBV5-1
CASSLAPAGGNNEQFF TGTGCCAGCAGCTTAGCTCCAGCGGGGGGAAACAATGAGCAGTTCTTC 16 TRBJ2-1 TRBD2 few TRBV7-2
CAWQTGLGSEAFF TGTGCCTGGCAGACAGGGTTAGGGTCTGAAGCTTTCTTT 13 TRBJ1-1 TRBD1 NA TRBV30
CASSLEGTPTGELFF TGTGCCAGCAGCTTAGAGGGGACTCCGACCGGGGAGCTGTTTTTT 15 TRBJ2-2 NA once TRBV7-9
CASSSPTGLEQYF TGTGCCAGCTCATCCCCGACGGGACTGGAGCAGTACTTC 13 TRBJ2-7 NA NA TRBV18
CASSIGPNTEAFF TGTGCCAGTAGTATAGGCCCCAACACTGAAGCTTTCTTT 13 TRBJ1-1 NA few TRBV19
CASWKLNTEAFF TGTGCCAGCTGGAAATTGAACACTGAAGCTTTCTTT 12 TRBJ1-1 NA NA TRBV6-5
CASSRGPSTDTQYF TGCGCCAGCAGCAGGGGACCTAGCACAGATACGCAGTATTTT 14 TRBJ2-3 NA NA TRBV5-1
CASSLGGLQEGGYEQYF TGTGCCAGCAGCTTAGGAGGTTTGCAGGAGGGAGGATACGAGCAGTACTTC 17 TRBJ2-7 NA once TRBV7-2